Described below is a single T cell receptor beta chain sequence and its context. Source study methods: Amplification of reference gene primers provided the estimated nucleated cell counts. Produced via immunoSEQ multiplex PCR; TCRdb's table is partial and in-frame only. The DNA was the basis for D and trimming; V, J and clone size are from that table. Here the sample spans 120,000 or so clones, 80% being singletons. These data are taken from a study of blood T cell repertoires in COVID-19. Overall study context: The origin of the acute and convalescent COVID-19 samples was the United States, Italy and Spain. T cells, B-cell-depleted T cells, or PBMCs supplied cDNA or gDNA.

The CDR3 loop spans 15 amino acids. Germline values: CDR1 LGHDT, CDR2 YNNKEL (reference sequence). V was cut by 4 bases and J by 8 bases, with 17 bases left in between. This clonotype was sampled from a human donor in a cohort sampled during active COVID-19. The chain is built from TRBV3-1 (or the pseudogene TRBV3-2) and TRBJ1-4; a possible D gene is TRBD1 (6 bases). Specimen: peripheral blood. CDR3 in amino acids: CASSRKGGSVEKLFF. Written as DNA, the CDR3 is TGTGCCAGCAGCCGTAAAGGGGGTTCAGTGGAAAAACTGTTTTTT.